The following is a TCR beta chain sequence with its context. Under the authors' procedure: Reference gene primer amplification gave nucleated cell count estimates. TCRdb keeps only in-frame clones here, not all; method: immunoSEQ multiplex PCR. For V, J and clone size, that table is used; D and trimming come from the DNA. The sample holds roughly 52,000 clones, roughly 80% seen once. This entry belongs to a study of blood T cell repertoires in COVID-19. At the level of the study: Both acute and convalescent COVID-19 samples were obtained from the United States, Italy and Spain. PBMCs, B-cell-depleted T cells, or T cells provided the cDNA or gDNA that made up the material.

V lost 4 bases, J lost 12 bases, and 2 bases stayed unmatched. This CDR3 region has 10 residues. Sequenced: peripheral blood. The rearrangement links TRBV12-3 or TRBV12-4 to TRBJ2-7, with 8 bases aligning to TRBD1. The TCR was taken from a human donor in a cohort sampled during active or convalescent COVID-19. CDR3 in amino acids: CASSSGQVYF. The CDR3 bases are TGTGCCAGCAGTTCGGGACAGGTGTACTTC.